This TCR beta chain was sequenced in a study of CD8+CD57+ T cells in acquired aplastic anemia. CDR3 length: 14 residues. Germline lookup yields CDR1 SNHLY and CDR2 FYNNEI. The V and J ends lost 5 bases and 2 bases respectively, with 13 bases between them. TCR beta VDJ and CDR3 profiling used genomic DNA as template. Each CDR3 protein is one row after TCRdb ran MiXCR on the reads. The table shows over 150,000 distinct CDR3 sequences, with about 53% occurring only once. The sequencing input was sorted CD4+, CD8+, or CD8+CD57+ T cells (not recorded which) from PBMCs. The chain combines TRBV2 with TRBJ2-7; D may match TRBD1 or TRBD2 (5 bases each). The sequence derives from a human donor in good health, serving as a control. This chain's CDR3 is CASSKMTGPYEQYF. CDR3 coding DNA: TGTGCCAGCAGTAAAATGACGGGACCCTACGAGCAGTACTTC.